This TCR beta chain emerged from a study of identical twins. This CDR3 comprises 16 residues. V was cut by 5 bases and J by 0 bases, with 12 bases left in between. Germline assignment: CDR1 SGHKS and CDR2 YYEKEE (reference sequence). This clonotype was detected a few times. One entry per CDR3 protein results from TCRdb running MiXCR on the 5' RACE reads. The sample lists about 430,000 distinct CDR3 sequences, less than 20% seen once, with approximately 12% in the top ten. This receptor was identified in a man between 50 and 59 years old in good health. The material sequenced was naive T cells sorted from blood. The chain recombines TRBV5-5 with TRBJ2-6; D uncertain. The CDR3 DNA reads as TGTGCCAGCAGGAATCAATTGGGCTCTGGGGCCAACGTCCTGACTTTC. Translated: CASRNQLGSGANVLTF.